These 29 T cell receptor beta chains share one sample of origin, sequenced in a study of cytomegalovirus exposure and HLA in healthy donors. The study ran its PCR with 60 Vbeta and 13 Jbeta primers. TCRdb's table, derived via immunoSEQ multiplex PCR, lists solely in-frame clones and lacks some. The sample records 100,000 to 150,000 clones, 70% to 80% being singletons. Sequences were obtained from PBMCs. The receptors were gathered from a woman between 55 and 75 years old in good health and CMV-seronegative.

This clone was detected once. This chain connects TRBV7-3 to TRBJ2-5; D may be TRBD1 (7 bases). V lost 8 bases and J lost 5, with 15 bases in between. Germline loops: CDR1 SGHTA, CDR2 FQGTGA. This CDR3 has 13 amino acids. In nucleotides, the CDR3 is TGTGCCAGCGGATTTGCAGGGGGGGAGACCCAGTACTTC. Translated: CASGFAGGETQYF. Supplemented by reference TRBV7-3 and TRBJ2-5, the full variable domain reads GAGVSQTPSNKVTEKGKYVELRCDPISGHTALYWYRQSLGQGPEFLIYFQGTGAADDSGLPNDRFFAVRPEGSVSTLKIQRTERGDSAVYLCASGFAGGETQYFGPGTRLLVL.

The chain carries TRBV15 and TRBJ1-4; D gene unclear. Germline CDR1 is LNHNV and CDR2 is YYDKDF (reference sequence). CDR3 length equals 14 residues. V was shortened by 6 bases and J by 0 bases, with 8 bases between the two germline ends. Written as DNA, the CDR3 is TGTGCCACCAGAGCGGAAGCAACTAATGAAAAACTGTTTTTT. This gives the protein CATRAEATNEKLFF.

CDR3 loop: CASSLTLSSYNEQFF. The CDR3, as DNA: TGTGCCAGCAGCTTAACCCTCAGCTCCTACAATGAGCAGTTCTTC. This chain connects TRBV11-3 to TRBJ2-1; D is uncertain. Germline CDR1 reads SGHNT; CDR2 reads YENEEA. The germline V and J ends were trimmed by 2 bases and 0 bases, with 8 bases remaining between them. The CDR3 is made up of 15 amino acids.

The chain uses TRBV7-9 and TRBJ1-4; D possibly corresponds to TRBD1 (6 bases). The CDR3 runs to 15 residues. Per the germline V gene, CDR1 is SEHNR and CDR2 is FQNEAQ (reference sequence). Trimming left V 3 bases short and J 7 bases short, with 15 bases between. The CDR3 nucleotides are TGTGCCAGCAGCTTCCGGCAGGCCAGGGGTGAAAAACTGTTTTTT. Its protein is CASSFRQARGEKLFF.

The rearrangement uses TRBV30 and TRBJ2-1, with 7 nucleotides matching TRBD2. The germline gives CDR1 GTSNPN, CDR2 SVGIG (reference sequence). V shed 1 base, J shed 5 bases, and the junction held 14 bases outside the gene matches. This CDR3 contains 17 residues. CDR3 sequence: CAWSEKGGRDTHNEQFF. The DNA for the CDR3 is TGTGCCTGGAGTGAGAAGGGCGGGAGAGATACCCACAATGAGCAGTTCTTC.

The chain links TRBV13 to TRBJ2-3, with 8 bases aligning to TRBD2. J lost 3 bases, V lost 0 bases, and 2 bases had no gene match. CDR3 length equals 15 residues. The V gene's germline CDR1 is PRHDT and CDR2 FYEKMQ (reference sequence). As DNA, the CDR3 is TGTGCCAGCAGCTTAGGGGGACTAGGTACAGATACGCAGTATTTT. It specifies CASSLGGLGTDTQYF.

This sequence joins TRBV7-3 and TRBJ2-1, with TRBD2 matching 9 bases. V trimming: 0 bases; J trimming: 7 bases; junction bases outside the gene matches: 4. Germline V gives CDR1 SGHTA, CDR2 FQGTGA. There are 15 residues in the CDR3. CDR3 DNA: TGTGCCAGCAGCTTAACTAGCGGGAGTCATAATGAGCAGTTCTTC. The encoded protein is CASSLTSGSHNEQFF.

The rearrangement links TRBV5-5 to TRBJ2-2, with a tentative D call TRBD2 (5 bases). This CDR3 has 14 residues. Trimming left V 0 bases short and J 4 bases short, with 7 bases between. Looked up from germline, CDR1 is SGHKS and CDR2 is YYEKEE (reference sequence). The CDR3 DNA reads TGTGCCAGCAGCTTGGGGACTTTCACCGGGGAGCTGTTTTTT. This translates into CASSLGTFTGELFF.

This clone was counted only a few times. The gene calls are TRBV18 and TRBJ2-1; perhaps TRBD1 as D (5 bases). The V gene lost 3 bases and the J gene lost 6 bases, with 15 bases spanning the gap. The V gene's germline CDR1 is KGHSH and CDR2 LQKENI. The CDR3 is 15 residues long. CDR3 sequence: CASSPPKGQGNEQFF. The CDR3, as DNA: TGTGCCAGCTCACCCCCAAAAGGGCAGGGCAATGAGCAGTTCTTC.

The chain carries TRBV5-1 and TRBJ2-4; TRBD1 aligns across 7 bases. J was trimmed by 2 bases and V by 4 bases; bases with no gene match: 9. CDR3 length equals 16 residues. In germline, CDR1 is SGHRS, CDR2 YFSETQ. CDR3 sequence reads: CASSLGAQGTKNIQYF. For the CDR3, the DNA is TGCGCCAGCAGCCTGGGAGCACAGGGGACCAAAAACATTCAGTACTTC.

This clone occurred a few times. The chain joins TRBV28 to TRBJ1-2, with 7 nucleotides matching TRBD1. CDR1 and CDR2 (germline): MDHEN, SYDVKM. Trimming cost V 6 bases and J 7 bases; bases outside gene matches: 11. This CDR3 has 14 amino acids. The CDR3 reads CASRTGSLSAGYTF. The CDR3 DNA reads as TGTGCCAGCAGGACAGGGAGTCTAAGCGCTGGCTACACCTTC.

The genes are TRBV6-5 and TRBJ2-2, with 8 bases that match TRBD1. Germline-derived CDR1 and CDR2 are MNHEY and SVGAGI. After removal of 6 bases from V and 5 bases from J, the junction contained 8 bases not matched to a gene. The CDR3 covers 15 residues. CDR3 nucleotide sequence: TGTGCCAGCAGACCCGACAGGGGAAAAACCGGGGAGCTGTTTTTT. Protein product: CASRPDRGKTGELFF.

The rearrangement joins TRBV11-2 to TRBJ2-7, with TRBD2 matching 8 bases. Germline CDR1 reads SGHAT; CDR2 reads FQNNGV. There are 15 residues in the CDR3. The ends lost 2 bases at V and 3 bases at J; junction bases unmatched: 6. The CDR3 DNA reads TGTGCCAGCAGCTTAATTGGGCTAGCGGGCTACGAGCAGTACTTC. It is translated as CASSLIGLAGYEQYF.

V and J are TRBV5-1 and TRBJ1-2; D gene uncertain. The CDR3 is 17 residues long. Trimming removed 4 bases from V and 2 bases from J, with 21 bases in between. Germline loops: CDR1 SGHRS, CDR2 YFSETQ. The CDR3: CASSAGWLNDGNYGYTF. In nucleotides, the CDR3 is TGCGCCAGCAGCGCTGGTTGGTTGAACGACGGGAACTATGGCTACACCTTC.

The rearrangement uses TRBV28 and TRBJ1-3; 8 nucleotides match TRBD1. CDR3 length: 12 residues. From germline, CDR1 is MDHEN and CDR2 SYDVKM. Germline trimming cut 7 bases from V and 8 bases from J; bases unmatched to any gene: 4. As DNA, the CDR3 is TGTGCCAGCACCTACAGGGGGTACACCATATATTTT. Protein product: CASTYRGYTIYF.

V and J are TRBV27 and TRBJ2-1, with 8 nucleotides matching TRBD2. The CDR3 is made up of 14 amino acids. V lost 5 bases and J lost 7; bases outside the gene matches: 7. CDR1 MNHEY and CDR2 SMNVEV come from the germline V gene (reference sequence). The CDR3 region is CASSTSGMENEQFF. The CDR3 coding sequence is TGTGCCAGCAGTACTAGCGGAATGGAGAATGAGCAGTTCTTC.

The CDR3 loop reads CASSPPSGQFYGYTF. CDR3 nucleotide sequence: TGTGCCAGCTCACCACCGTCGGGACAGTTTTATGGCTACACCTTC. The chain employs TRBV18 and TRBJ1-2; TRBD1 matches at 7 bases. The length of the CDR3 is 15 residues. From germline, CDR1 is KGHSH and CDR2 LQKENI. V shed 0 bases, J shed 5 bases, and the junction held 6 bases outside the gene matches. Complete variable domain (other parts from reference TRBV18 and TRBJ1-2): NAGVMQNPRHLVRRRGQEARLRCSPMKGHSHVYWYRQLPEEGLKFMVYLQKENIIDESGMPKERFSAEFPKEGPSILRIQQVVRGDSAAYFCASSPPSGQFYGYTFGSGTRLTVV.

CDR3 sequence reads: CASSRISNNSPLHF. As DNA, the CDR3 is TGTGCCAGCAGCCGAATTTCTAATAATTCACCCCTCCACTTT. The gene calls are TRBV6-5 and TRBJ1-6; D remains ambiguous. Trimming removed 6 bases from V and 5 bases from J, with 11 bases in between. The CDR3 totals 14 residues. Germline V gene lookup returns CDR1 MNHEY and CDR2 SVGAGI.

The gene calls are TRBV5-1 and TRBJ1-4, with D perhaps matching TRBD1 (5 bases). With 0 bases removed from V and 8 bases from J, the gap between germline ends came to 11 bases. The CDR3 loop spans 14 amino acids. The germline V gene has CDR1 SGHRS and CDR2 YFSETQ. CDR3 loop: CASSLGRDGEKLFF. In nucleotides, the CDR3 is TGCGCCAGCAGCTTGGGCAGGGATGGAGAAAAACTGTTTTTT.

The CDR3 nucleotides are TGTGCCAGCAGTTTAATCGGGACAGGTCAAGAGACCCAGTACTTC. Translating gives CASSLIGTGQETQYF. This rearrangement joins TRBV28 to TRBJ2-5; TRBD1 aligns across 8 bases. The junction had 4 bases not matched to a gene; V was cut back by 2 bases and J by 2 bases. The germline V gene has CDR1 MDHEN and CDR2 SYDVKM. The CDR3 is 15 residues long.

This clone was detected only a few times. The rearrangement links TRBV18 to TRBJ2-5, with a weak D call TRBD2 (5 bases). The end of the DNA is better explained by TRBJ2-7, so the J call may be wrong. CDR1 KGHSH and CDR2 LQKENI come from the germline V gene. The CDR3 has 15 amino acids. CDR3 protein: CASSPPGSLSYEQYF. DNA of the CDR3: TGTGCCAGCTCACCACCGGGGAGCCTTTCCTACGAGCAGTACTTC.

Worth noting for this clone: Compared with germline, one end of the junction differs, possibly owing to a read error. The genes are TRBV7-9 and TRBJ2-7, with 8 bases that match TRBD1. The CDR3 has 13 residues. The germline CDR1 and CDR2 sequences are SEHNR and FQNEAQ (reference sequence). The CDR3 region is CSSTQGALDEQYF. CDR3 DNA sequence: TGTTCCAGCACGCAGGGGGCACTCGACGAGCAGTACTTC.

This clone was picked up a small number of times. The rearrangement uses TRBV18 and TRBJ2-2; a possible D gene is TRBD1 (6 bases). Trimming stripped 3 bases from V and 5 bases from J, with 13 bases between. Germline V gene sequence: CDR1 KGHSH, CDR2 LQKENI. There are 15 residues in the CDR3. The CDR3 protein is CASSPDRRTTGELFF. The DNA of the CDR3 is TGTGCCAGCTCACCGGACAGAAGAACTACCGGGGAGCTGTTTTTT.

The chain is built from TRBV29-1 and TRBJ2-3, with D perhaps TRBD2 (7 bases). This CDR3 has 12 residues. The ends were cut back, 7 bases at V and 6 bases at J, with 14 bases in the middle. Germline assignment: CDR1 SQVTM and CDR2 ANQGSEA. This CDR3 is CSGGRLADTQYF. The CDR3 DNA reads TGCAGCGGGGGGCGACTAGCTGATACGCAGTATTTT.

The V and J genes are TRBV6-6 and TRBJ2-7, with TRBD2 identical over 13 bases. The CDR3 runs to 14 residues. V was pared by 5 bases and J by 9 bases, with 7 bases of the junction left unmatched. Germline V gene data show CDR1 as MNHNY and CDR2 as SVGAGI (reference sequence). In DNA form, the CDR3 reads TGTGCCAGCAGTAAACTAGCGGGAGGGGCGGGGCAGTACTTC. It is translated as CASSKLAGGAGQYF.

The gene calls are TRBV5-4 and TRBJ2-3; weak D call: TRBD1 (6 bases). Trimming left V 0 bases short and J 2 bases short, with 10 bases between. The CDR3 contains 15 residues. CDR1 is SGHNT and CDR2 is YYREEE in the germline V gene (reference sequence). CDR3 DNA sequence: TGTGCCAGCAGCTTGGAACAGGGAAACACAGATACGCAGTATTTT. This sequence encodes CASSLEQGNTDTQYF.

This clone has just a few counts. This chain uses TRBV21-1 with TRBJ1-5; TRBD1 reflects the table's D call only, with no check against the DNA. TRBV21-1 constitutes a pseudogene. This CDR3 is 16 amino acids long. This CDR3 reads CASSNGPGGRNQPQHF. CDR3 coding DNA: TGTGCCAGCAGCAATGGGCCAGGGGGACGCAATCAGCCCCAGCATTTT.

This chain connects TRBV15 to TRBJ1-6, with TRBD1 as a possible D gene (5 bases). The CDR3 loop spans 15 amino acids. The ends were cut back, 0 bases at V and 5 bases at J, with 8 bases in the middle. Germline lookup yields CDR1 LNHNV and CDR2 YYDKDF (reference sequence). CDR3 protein: CATSRDVGDNSPLHF. The CDR3 nucleotides read TGTGCCACCAGCAGAGATGTAGGGGATAATTCACCCCTCCACTTT.

The V call is TRBV5-6, the J call TRBJ2-3, with 9 bases matching TRBD2. J gave up 2 bases and V 1 base, and 8 bases lay outside the gene matches. Germline assignment: CDR1 SGHDT and CDR2 YYEEEE. The CDR3 spans 17 residues. The CDR3: CASSLLAGPLLTDTQYF. DNA of the CDR3: TGTGCCAGCAGCTTGCTAGCGGGGCCCCTCCTCACAGATACGCAGTATTTT.